Presented here are 22 T cell receptor beta chains from one specimen sequenced in a study of Tregs in tolerant kidney transplant recipients (dated by TCRdb to the late 2010s). Library preparation employed the immunoSEQ multiplex PCR assay. Sourced from immuneACCESS, this table was stored by TCRdb with only in-frame sequences that have V and J called. A share of the clones is absent; for the studies checked, an unresolved V gene accounts for under half, and the remainder has no known explanation. In all, the sample holds 40,000 to 50,000 clones, and roughly 89% of those were seen once. 0.55% to 0.85% of the sample lies in the top ten. The sample consisted of Tregs from blood. Receptor source: a human donor in good health.

The rearrangement joins TRBV7-2 to TRBJ2-7; D gene unclear. Per the germline V gene, CDR1 is SGHTA and CDR2 is FQGNSA. Trimming took 3 bases from V and 1 from J, leaving 1 base between them. This CDR3 contains 11 residues. CDR3 protein: CASSFSYEQYF. DNA for the CDR3: TGTGCCAGCAGCTTTTCCTACGAGCAGTACTTC.

The chain couples TRBV5-1 to TRBJ1-2; D ambiguous. Germline V gene lookup returns CDR1 SGHRS and CDR2 YFSETQ. The CDR3 sequence is 15 residues long. Trimming removed 2 bases at V and 1 base at J, with 12 bases between. As DNA, the CDR3 is TGCGCCAGCAGCTTAACAGTGCCGGTTAACTATGGCTACACCTTC. It yields the protein CASSLTVPVNYGYTF.

The chain employs TRBV28 and TRBJ1-2; 7 bases align to TRBD1. Germline V gene sequence: CDR1 MDHEN, CDR2 SYDVKM. The CDR3 spans 13 residues. V was pared by 7 bases and J by 4 bases, with 6 bases of the junction left unmatched. As DNA, the CDR3 is TGTGCCAGCACCCCGGACAGGCTCTATGGCTACACCTTC. This encodes CASTPDRLYGYTF.

The chain recombines TRBV5-1 with TRBJ2-5, with D possibly matching TRBD2 (6 bases). The CDR3 contains 16 residues. Looked up from germline, CDR1 is SGHRS and CDR2 is YFSETQ. V was clipped by 6 bases and J by 5 bases, with 23 bases between them. The CDR3: CASTRASVTSGETQYF. Here the CDR3 DNA reads TGCGCCAGCACTAGAGCTAGCGTTACCTCGGGGGAGACCCAGTACTTC.

J is TRBJ2-3 and V is TRBV18; 13 nucleotides align to TRBD2. The length of the CDR3 is 17 residues. The germline V gene has CDR1 KGHSH and CDR2 LQKENI. J gave up 5 bases and V 1 base, and 6 bases lay outside the gene matches. The CDR3 here is CASSPRRTSGRIDTQYF. The CDR3 region has the DNA TGTGCCAGCTCACCACGGAGGACTAGCGGGAGAATAGATACGCAGTATTTT. Complete variable domain (other parts from reference TRBV18 and TRBJ2-3): NAGVMQNPRHLVRRRGQEARLRCSPMKGHSHVYWYRQLPEEGLKFMVYLQKENIIDESGMPKERFSAEFPKEGPSILRIQQVVRGDSAAYFCASSPRRTSGRIDTQYFGPGTRLTVL.

This clone was seen only once. The chain combines TRBV5-1 with TRBJ2-2; 12 bases align to TRBD2. The trim removed 5 bases at V and 7 bases at J, leaving 9 bases unmatched. The CDR3 runs 16 residues. Germline lookup yields CDR1 SGHRS and CDR2 YFSETQ. The CDR3: CASRPLAGGWNGELFF. The CDR3 bases are TGCGCCAGCAGACCACTAGCGGGAGGTTGGAACGGGGAGCTGTTTTTT.

The V and J genes are TRBV12-2 and TRBJ1-3. TRBV12-2 constitutes a pseudogene. The CDR3 extends over 14 amino acids. The CDR3 bases are TGTGCAAGCCATTCAGCGGGGACTGGAAACACCATATATTTT. This sequence encodes CASHSAGTGNTIYF.

This chain links TRBV14 with TRBJ1-2, with D maybe TRBD1 (6 bases). The CDR3 contains 15 residues. The V gene's germline CDR1 is SGHDN and CDR2 FVKESK. The V and J ends lost 1 base and 4 bases respectively, with 13 bases between them. The CDR3 DNA follows: TGTGCCAGCAGCCAAGCGGGGGCACCAGTCTATGGCTACACCTTC. Its translation is CASSQAGAPVYGYTF.

The chain uses TRBV7-3 and TRBJ2-3, with D maybe TRBD2 (5 bases). V was shortened by 4 bases and J by 4 bases, with 15 bases between the two germline ends. From germline, CDR1 is SGHTA and CDR2 FQGTGA. The CDR3 totals 15 residues. In DNA, the CDR3 is TGTGCCAGCAGCTCCTGGAGGCGGTCCGCAGATACGCAGTATTTT. It is translated as CASSSWRRSADTQYF.

This clone was seen just once. CDR3: CASSLNSGGFYEQYF. The CDR3 coding sequence is TGTGCCAGCAGCTTAAATTCTGGGGGCTTCTACGAGCAGTACTTC. The J gene is TRBJ2-7, the V gene TRBV7-8; D is perhaps TRBD1 (6 bases). Germline V gene sequence: CDR1 SGHVS, CDR2 FQNEAQ. CDR3 length: 15 amino acids. Trimming pared 2 bases from V and 3 bases from J, leaving 14 bases between.

The V and J genes are TRBV7-8 and TRBJ1-1, with D unresolved. The germline CDR1 and CDR2 sequences are SGHVS and FQNEAQ. The CDR3 extends over 13 amino acids. Between the trimmed V and J ends, which lost 2 bases and 0 bases, there was a span of 4 bases. The CDR3 sequence is CASSLTLNTEAFF. The CDR3 nucleotides read TGTGCCAGCAGCTTAACGCTGAACACTGAAGCTTTCTTT.

The V call is TRBV7-2, the J call TRBJ2-5; the match to TRBD2 covers 11 bases. V lost 1 base and J lost 2; bases outside the gene matches: 6. The length of the CDR3 is 17 residues. CDR1 and CDR2 (germline): SGHTA, FQGNSA. The CDR3 DNA reads as TGTGCCAGCAGCTTAGTTGCTAGCGGGGGGCCGCAAGAGACCCAGTACTTC. It encodes CASSLVASGGPQETQYF.

J is TRBJ2-7 and V is TRBV29-1; 8 bases are shared with TRBD1. The CDR3 totals 13 residues. J gave up 4 bases and V 6 bases, and 8 bases lay outside the gene matches. CDR1 SQVTM and CDR2 ANQGSEA come from the germline V gene. The CDR3 spells CSVAPGGRYEQYF. CDR3 nucleotide sequence: TGCAGCGTAGCCCCAGGGGGCCGGTACGAGCAGTACTTC.

V gene TRBV5-5 combines with J gene TRBJ2-1; a possible D gene is TRBD2 (5 bases). Per germline, CDR1 SGHKS and CDR2 YYEKEE (reference sequence). V dropped 4 bases and J dropped 0 bases, with 17 bases sitting between them. This CDR3 is 17 amino acids long. The CDR3 loop is CASSDLTGRSSYNEQFF. CDR3 nucleotide sequence: TGTGCCAGCAGCGACCTGACGGGGAGAAGCTCCTACAATGAGCAGTTCTTC.

The gene calls are TRBV18 and TRBJ2-7; 8 bases map to TRBD1. CDR1 KGHSH and CDR2 LQKENI come from the germline V gene. The J segment lost 2 bases and the V segment lost 1 base, leaving 10 bases of the junction unmatched. The CDR3 is 17 residues long. Here the CDR3 DNA reads TGTGCCAGCTCACCACAGTTAATCCGGGACAGGCCCTACGAGCAGTACTTC. Translating gives CASSPQLIRDRPYEQYF. Full variable domain (remainder filled in from reference TRBV18 and TRBJ2-7): NAGVMQNPRHLVRRRGQEARLRCSPMKGHSHVYWYRQLPEEGLKFMVYLQKENIIDESGMPKERFSAEFPKEGPSILRIQQVVRGDSAAYFCASSPQLIRDRPYEQYFGPGTRLTVT.

In this sample, this clone turned up once. The chain recombines TRBV30 with TRBJ2-5; no clear D gene. The V end was cut by 0 bases, the J end by 4 bases, with 15 bases between. Looked up from germline, CDR1 is GTSNPN and CDR2 is SVGIG (reference sequence). There are 15 residues in the CDR3. The chain's CDR3 is CAWSVWLGPPETQYF. CDR3 in DNA: TGTGCCTGGAGTGTATGGCTAGGGCCCCCAGAGACCCAGTACTTC.

The chain couples TRBV5-8 to TRBJ1-1; no clear D. The V end lost 4 bases, the J end lost 1 base, and 8 bases lay between the germline ends. Germline V lookup: CDR1 SGHTS, CDR2 YDEGEE. CDR3 length equals 13 residues. The CDR3 bases are TGTGCCAGCAGCGGGAGACAGAACACTGAAGCTTTCTTT. Its protein is CASSGRQNTEAFF.

The chain carries TRBV5-1 and TRBJ2-2, with TRBD1 matching 9 bases. The J segment lost 10 bases and the V segment lost 4 bases, leaving 5 bases of the junction unmatched. The CDR3 consists of 13 residues. Germline V lookup: CDR1 SGHRS, CDR2 YFSETQ. The CDR3 bases are TGCGCCAGCAGCCCCGGGACAGGGCAGGAGCTGTTTTTT. Translated, it gives CASSPGTGQELFF.

The gene calls are TRBV5-1 and TRBJ1-4, with D tentatively TRBD1 (5 bases). Germline V gene lookup returns CDR1 SGHRS and CDR2 YFSETQ. The CDR3 extends over 15 amino acids. Deletions cut 4 bases from V and 3 bases from J, with 13 bases between. CDR3 bases: TGCGCCAGCAGCCGTGAGGGGTCCTCTAATGAAAAACTGTTTTTT. This encodes CASSREGSSNEKLFF.

The genes are TRBV6-5 and TRBJ2-5; no firm D call. The CDR3 has 13 amino acids. Trimming pared 5 bases from V and 5 bases from J, leaving 12 bases between. Germline assignment: CDR1 MNHEY and CDR2 SVGAGI. The CDR3 DNA reads TGTGCCAGCAGTCGAGGCCCCTTCGAGACCCAGTACTTC. Its protein is CASSRGPFETQYF.

The rearrangement links TRBV29-1 to TRBJ2-4; weak D call: TRBD1 (5 bases). The CDR3 length is 12 residues. The ends were cut back, 4 bases at V and 5 bases at J, with 9 bases in the middle. Germline-derived CDR1 and CDR2 are SQVTM and ANQGSEA. The CDR3 protein is CSVGGQENIQYF. The CDR3 DNA sequence: TGCAGCGTTGGGGGCCAGGAAAACATTCAGTACTTC.

V is TRBV7-9 and J is TRBJ2-7, with 7 bases lining up with TRBD1. The CDR3 runs 14 residues. With 6 bases clipped from V and 0 bases from J, the junction kept 5 bases outside the gene matches. Germline CDR1 and CDR2: SEHNR and FQNEAQ (reference sequence). Here the CDR3 DNA reads TGTGCCAGCAGGTCACAGGGGTCCTCCTACGAGCAGTACTTC. Translating it yields CASRSQGSSYEQYF.